This T cell receptor beta chain came from a study of OX40 agonist ivuxolimab in advanced cancers. Study at large: Aged roughly 23 to 79 with a mean of approximately 57 years, they were around 83% male.

Study-wide results and limits: The CD4+ and CD8+ T cells in the blood had expanded clonally by week 6 at 0.1 to 3.0 mg/kg.

Per germline, CDR1 SGHRS and CDR2 YFSETQ. The CDR3 extends over 17 amino acids. Trimming cost V 3 bases and J 4 bases; bases outside gene matches: 8. Systemic immunosuppression or a history of autoimmune disease excluded patients. Worth noting for this clone: Its specificity is not known.

Profiling relied on immunoSEQ multiplex PCR, and the TCRdb table lists in-frame clones only, not all of them. The repertoire holds roughly 77,000 clones, with approximately 85% as singletons. J is TRBJ2-1 and V is TRBV5-1; 12 nucleotides align to TRBD1. The sequence was collected from an adult with an advanced solid tumor such as melanoma, head and neck, liver or kidney cancer. The sample here was CD4+ or CD8+ T cells sorted from blood, taken in a trial of the OX40 agonist ivuxolimab. CDR3 bases: TGCGCCAGCAGCTCGGGACAGGGGGCCCCATTGTACAATGAGCAGTTCTTC. This encodes CASSSGQGAPLYNEQFF.